The 5 T cell receptor beta chains listed next were all sequenced from one sample in a study of CD8 T cells in Susac syndrome. It was with random hexamers that roughly 0.45 to 1 ug RNA was reverse transcribed. MiXCR, run by TCRdb on the immunoSEQ multiplex PCR reads, gives a single entry per CDR3 protein. This sample has over 150,000 distinct CDR3 sequences, with 90% to 95% found just once. Sequencing used CD4+ T cells from PBMCs. These receptors all come from a human donor with multiple sclerosis.

The CDR3 loop reads CASTALAGTYNEQFF. The CDR3 DNA sequence: TGTGCCAGCACCGCCCTAGCGGGTACCTACAATGAGCAGTTCTTC. The gene calls are TRBV6-5 and TRBJ2-1, with 8 positions matching TRBD2. V lost 7 bases to trimming and J lost 2 bases; unmatched junction nucleotides: 7. The CDR3 has 15 amino acids. Germline V gene data show CDR1 as MNHEY and CDR2 as SVGAGI.

V and J are TRBV6-5 and TRBJ1-2; TRBD1 might be the D (5 bases). The germline V and J ends were trimmed by 0 bases and 4 bases, with 9 bases remaining between them. This CDR3 is 14 amino acids long. Germline values: CDR1 MNHEY, CDR2 SVGAGI. CDR3 loop: CASSYSTGAYGYTF. The CDR3 coding sequence is TGTGCCAGCAGTTACTCTACAGGAGCCTATGGCTACACCTTC.

The chain is built from TRBV6-5 and TRBJ1-5; the D gene is possibly TRBD1 (6 bases). The germline V gene encodes CDR1 MNHEY and CDR2 SVGAGI. The length of the CDR3 is 15 residues. Trimming took off 6 bases at V and 3 bases at J, with 15 bases between the two ends. For the CDR3, the DNA is TGTGCCAGCAGCCCTCGCGGGGGCATCAATCAGCCCCAGCATTTT. It yields the protein CASSPRGGINQPQHF.

This clonotype was counted once. The rearrangement uses TRBV24-1 and TRBJ2-4; D possibly corresponds to TRBD1 (6 bases). This CDR3 spans 17 amino acids. Trimming cost V 3 bases and J 6 bases, with 20 bases left between them. The germline gives CDR1 KGHDR, CDR2 SFDVKD. CDR3 DNA: TGTGCCACCAGTGATCAGCCGGGACAAATAGGAGGAAACATTCAGTACTTC. Translated, it gives CATSDQPGQIGGNIQYF.

The V and J genes are TRBV2 and TRBJ1-5, with a possible D match to TRBD1 (5 bases). The V gene's germline CDR1 is SNHLY and CDR2 FYNNEI. Between the trimmed V and J ends, which lost 6 bases and 1 base, there was a span of 13 bases. The CDR3 covers 15 residues. The CDR3 DNA reads TGTGCCAGCAGGGCGGGACCGAGGAGCAATCAGCCCCAGCATTTT. It is translated as CASRAGPRSNQPQHF. Complete variable domain (other parts from reference TRBV2 and TRBJ1-5): EPEVTQTPSHQVTQMGQEVILRCVPISNHLYFYWYRQILGQKVEFLVSFYNNEISEKSEIFDDQFSVERPDGSNFTLKIRSTKLEDSAMYFCASRAGPRSNQPQHFGDGTRLSIL.